These 32 T cell receptor beta chains came from one sample sequenced in a study of T cell responses to AZD1222 COVID-19 vaccine. The method was immunoSEQ multiplex PCR; TCRdb's version includes in-frame clones alone and lacks a portion of them. The sample yields 150,000 or so clones, approximately 90% seen once. The sample consisted of peripheral blood, taken 28 days after the second AZD1222 dose. Receptors were obtained from an adult who received the AZD1222 COVID-19 vaccine.

This chain links TRBV6-5 with TRBJ1-1; D is uncertain. This CDR3 is built from 10 residues. The germline V gene encodes CDR1 MNHEY and CDR2 SVGAGI. V shed 8 bases and J shed 7 bases, with 8 bases lying between them. The CDR3 is CASSIGEAFF. The CDR3 DNA is TGTGCCAGCTCGATCGGTGAAGCTTTCTTT.

The J gene is TRBJ2-7, the V gene TRBV3-1 (or the pseudogene TRBV3-2); D call uncertain. CDR1 and CDR2 from the germline V gene are LGHDT and YNNKEL (reference sequence). Trimming left V 0 bases short and J 5 bases short, with 5 bases between. The CDR3 has 12 amino acids. The CDR3 nucleotides read TGTGCCAGCAGCCAAGATAGGGACGAGCAGTACTTC. Residues: CASSQDRDEQYF.

The V call is TRBV9, the J call TRBJ2-3; 7 nucleotides align to TRBD1. The V segment lost 3 bases and the J segment 2 bases; nucleotides outside the gene matches: 6. From germline, CDR1 is SGDLS and CDR2 YYNGEE. The CDR3 contains 15 residues. CDR3 sequence: CASSETGVVTDTQYF. As DNA, the CDR3 is TGTGCCAGCAGCGAAACAGGGGTCGTCACAGATACGCAGTATTTT.

J is TRBJ2-2 and V is TRBV5-1, with 8 bases that match TRBD1. Trimming took 0 bases from V and 7 from J; bases not matched to a gene: 11. CDR1 is SGHRS, CDR2 YFSETQ, per germline. This CDR3 region has 17 residues. DNA of the CDR3: TGCGCCAGCAGCTTGGGGCAGGGGGCGCTTATTATCGGGGAGCTGTTTTTT. Translation gives CASSLGQGALIIGELFF.

This clone appeared once. The V call is TRBV5-1, the J call TRBJ2-1, with 13 bases matching TRBD2. The CDR3 consists of 16 residues. Germline V CDR1 and CDR2: SGHRS, YFSETQ. The V segment lost 4 bases and the J segment 5 bases; nucleotides outside the gene matches: 6. CDR3 coding DNA: TGCGCCAGCAGCGGGGGACTAGCGGGATACCACAATGAGCAGTTCTTC. Amino acids: CASSGGLAGYHNEQFF.

V and J are TRBV7-3 and TRBJ2-7, with D tentatively TRBD1 or TRBD2 (6 bases each). From germline, CDR1 is SGHTA and CDR2 FQGTGA. The germline V and J ends were trimmed by 5 bases and 2 bases, with 16 bases remaining between them. This CDR3 has 15 amino acids. The CDR3 loop is CASSEGPGEAYEQYF. CDR3 sequence (DNA): TGTGCCAGCAGCGAAGGTCCAGGGGAGGCCTACGAGCAGTACTTC.

V gene TRBV24-1 combines with J gene TRBJ2-7; 8 nucleotides agree with TRBD1. Unmatched junction bases numbered 11, after V lost 0 bases and J lost 2 bases. Germline CDR1 and CDR2: KGHDR and SFDVKD. This CDR3 is built from 18 residues. CDR3 in DNA: TGTGCCACCAGTGATTTGCGTCCTCGGGGACAGGAGCCCTACGAGCAGTACTTC. The encoded protein is CATSDLRPRGQEPYEQYF.

The V call is TRBV11-3, the J call TRBJ2-6; 7 nucleotides match TRBD1. The CDR3 length is 14 residues. Trimming at V came to 5 bases and at J to 2 bases, leaving 0 bases not matched to a gene. Germline CDR1 is SGHNT and CDR2 is YENEEA. DNA for the CDR3: TGTGCCAGCAGCGACAGGGCTGGGGCCAACGTCCTGACTTTC. Residues: CASSDRAGANVLTF.

The chain joins TRBV10-3 to TRBJ2-7, with 10 bases matching TRBD1. Losses at the gene ends were 4 bases for V and 4 bases for J; bases not matched to a gene: 4. Germline CDR1 and CDR2: ENHRY and SYGVKD. This CDR3 has 14 amino acids. CDR3 nucleotides: TGTGCCATCAGTGGACGGGACAGGGGTTACGAGCAGTACTTC. Amino acid sequence: CAISGRDRGYEQYF.

The chain joins TRBV12-3 or TRBV12-4 to TRBJ1-3; a possible D gene is TRBD1 (5 bases). CDR3 length equals 12 residues. Trimming removed 4 bases from V and 10 bases from J, with 11 bases in between. The CDR3 coding sequence is TGTGCCAGCAGTTCCCTACGGGGGACCATATATTTT. Its translation: CASSSLRGTIYF.

The rearrangement links TRBV6-2 or TRBV6-3 to TRBJ2-5, with 12 bases aligning to TRBD1. Looked up from germline, CDR1 is MNHEY and CDR2 is SVGEGT. The CDR3 runs 16 residues. V lost 0 bases, J lost 7 bases, and 6 bases stayed unmatched. The CDR3 nucleotides are TGTGCCAGCAGTTACTCAGGGACAGGGGGCTTTGGGACCCAGTACTTC. It is translated as CASSYSGTGGFGTQYF.

This rearrangement joins TRBV5-1 to TRBJ2-5; D is ambiguous. The V gene's germline CDR1 is SGHRS and CDR2 YFSETQ. CDR3 size: 14 residues. Trimming cost V 5 bases and J 0 bases, with 11 bases left between them. The CDR3 sequence: CASSQGPYQETQYF. CDR3 in DNA: TGCGCCAGCAGTCAAGGACCGTACCAAGAGACCCAGTACTTC.

The V gene is TRBV7-2, the J gene TRBJ2-1; TRBD2 matches at 12 bases. The germline CDR1 and CDR2 sequences are SGHTA and FQGNSA. V was clipped by 3 bases and J by 15 bases; unmatched bases: 9. The CDR3 contains 14 residues. CDR3 region: CASSLWTSGTRWFF. DNA for the CDR3: TGTGCCAGCAGCTTGTGGACTAGCGGGACCCGGTGGTTCTTC.

The genes are TRBV19 and TRBJ1-5; 7 nucleotides match TRBD1. The germline CDR1 and CDR2 sequences are LNHDA and SQIVND (reference sequence). CDR3 length equals 14 residues. V was clipped by 5 bases and J by 3 bases; unmatched bases: 4. The CDR3 sequence is CASSVRGYNQPQHF. The CDR3, as DNA: TGTGCCAGTAGTGTCAGGGGGTACAATCAGCCCCAGCATTTT.

The V and J genes are TRBV11-2 and TRBJ2-5; TRBD1 matches at 8 bases. V lost 5 bases, J lost 1 base, and 3 bases stayed unmatched. Germline CDR1 and CDR2: SGHAT and FQNNGV. The CDR3 totals 14 residues. This CDR3 is CASSPGQGQETQYF. In DNA form, the CDR3 reads TGTGCCAGCAGCCCCGGACAGGGCCAAGAGACCCAGTACTTC.

V usage is TRBV7-8 and J usage is TRBJ1-1; the D is unclear. The germline V gene has CDR1 SGHVS and CDR2 FQNEAQ. The CDR3 contains 11 residues. Trimming took off 5 bases at V and 6 bases at J, with 7 bases between the two ends. The CDR3 region is CASSERAEAFF. CDR3 bases: TGTGCCAGCAGCGAGAGGGCTGAAGCTTTCTTT.

This clone was seen more than once but under ten times. The rearrangement uses TRBV27 and TRBJ2-1; 7 nucleotides match TRBD1. Looked up from germline, CDR1 is MNHEY and CDR2 is SMNVEV (reference sequence). The V and J ends lost 6 bases and 9 bases, in that order; junction bases with no gene match: 17. CDR3 length equals 16 residues. For the CDR3, the DNA is TGTGCCAGCAGATTCCGACAGGGTAAGATCTTATCTGAGCAGTTCTTC. This gives the protein CASRFRQGKILSEQFF.

The rearrangement links TRBV2 to TRBJ2-7, with TRBD2 matching over 10 bases. This CDR3 is 14 amino acids long. Germline-derived CDR1 and CDR2 are SNHLY and FYNNEI. V lost 7 bases to trimming and J lost 2 bases; unmatched junction nucleotides: 5. The CDR3 DNA reads TGTGCCAGCAAACTTAGCGGGAGGACCTACGAGCAGTACTTC. Protein sequence: CASKLSGRTYEQYF.

The chain recombines TRBV2 with TRBJ2-3; no firm D call. Germline lookup yields CDR1 SNHLY and CDR2 FYNNEI. The CDR3 consists of 12 residues. Deletions cut 4 bases from V and 2 bases from J, with 4 bases between. The CDR3 DNA reads TGTGCCAGCAGTGTTGACACAGATACGCAGTATTTT. This encodes CASSVDTDTQYF.

This sequence joins TRBV2 and TRBJ1-5, with D maybe TRBD1 (5 bases). The germline CDR1 and CDR2 sequences are SNHLY and FYNNEI. The CDR3 runs 15 residues. The germline V and J ends were trimmed by 0 bases and 8 bases, with 14 bases remaining between them. Written as DNA, the CDR3 is TGTGCCAGCAGTGAAGCGCACATTGGGGGGGAGCCCCAGCATTTT. Translated, it gives CASSEAHIGGEPQHF.

The chain uses TRBV6-2 or TRBV6-3 and TRBJ2-5; maybe TRBD2 (6 bases). V lost 6 bases, J lost 2 bases, and 19 bases lay in between. The CDR3 runs to 16 residues. Germline assignment: CDR1 MNHEY and CDR2 SVGEGT. The CDR3 sequence: CASSPDRLGIQETQYF. CDR3 coding DNA: TGTGCCAGCAGCCCTGACCGACTAGGAATACAAGAGACCCAGTACTTC.

The chain couples TRBV7-3 to TRBJ2-2; 7 bases agree with TRBD1. In germline, CDR1 is SGHTA, CDR2 FQGTGA. CDR3 length: 18 amino acids. The V segment lost 5 bases and the J segment 0 bases; nucleotides outside the gene matches: 12. DNA for the CDR3: TGTGCCAGCAGCCGTGACAGGGCGAGGTTCGCGAACACCGGGGAGCTGTTTTTT. This encodes CASSRDRARFANTGELFF.

The J gene is TRBJ2-7, the V gene TRBV5-1, with TRBD2 matching 12 bases. The V and J ends lost 6 bases and 4 bases, in that order; junction bases with no gene match: 8. Per germline, CDR1 SGHRS and CDR2 YFSETQ. The CDR3 has 15 residues. The CDR3 sequence is CASINRTSGTYEQYF. The CDR3 DNA is TGCGCCAGCATTAACAGGACTAGCGGGACTTACGAGCAGTACTTC. Combining the CDR3 with reference TRBV5-1 and TRBJ2-7 gives the whole variable domain KAGVTQTPRYLIKTRGQQVTLSCSPISGHRSVSWYQQTPGQGLQFLFEYFSETQRNKGNFPGRFSGRQFSNSRSEMNVSTLELGDSALYLCASINRTSGTYEQYFGPGTRLTVT.

V and J are TRBV10-2 and TRBJ2-3, with D perhaps given as TRBD1 or TRBD2 (6 bases each). In germline, CDR1 is WSHSY, CDR2 SAAADI. Trimming pared 7 bases from V and 7 bases from J, leaving 24 bases between. There are 16 residues in the CDR3. CDR3 DNA: TGCGCCAGCAACAATCCGGGACTGGGGGCCTCGAATACGCAGTATTTT. Translation gives CASNNPGLGASNTQYF.

The J gene is TRBJ2-1, the V gene TRBV7-8, with 7 nucleotides matching TRBD1. The CDR3 has 16 amino acids. V lost 3 bases, J lost 8 bases, and 13 bases stayed unmatched. CDR1 is SGHVS and CDR2 is FQNEAQ in the germline V gene. CDR3 loop: CASSFVVHRGGDEQFF. The CDR3 DNA sequence: TGTGCCAGCAGCTTCGTCGTACACAGGGGCGGCGATGAGCAGTTCTTC.

The CDR3 loop is CASSLLDSPLHF. Written as DNA, the CDR3 is TGTGCCAGCAGCTTACTGGATTCACCCCTCCACTTT. This chain connects TRBV11-2 to TRBJ1-6, with D unresolved. The CDR3 has 12 amino acids. V dropped 2 bases and J dropped 8 bases, with 4 bases sitting between them. Per the germline V gene, CDR1 is SGHAT and CDR2 is FQNNGV.

The V call is TRBV7-9, the J call TRBJ1-4; 7 bases line up with TRBD1. The germline gives CDR1 SEHNR, CDR2 FQNEAQ (reference sequence). V was clipped by 2 bases and J by 5 bases; unmatched bases: 5. The CDR3 has 15 amino acids. In DNA, the CDR3 is TGTGCCAGCAGCTTACATCCAGGGGGGAATGAAAAACTGTTTTTT. This codes for CASSLHPGGNEKLFF.

The rearrangement uses TRBV7-2 and TRBJ2-1; unclear D gene. Per the germline V gene, CDR1 is SGHTA and CDR2 is FQGNSA. Trimming removed 2 bases from V and 4 bases from J, with 6 bases in between. The CDR3 runs to 13 residues. The DNA of the CDR3 is TGTGCCAGCAGCTTATCCAGTTACAATGAGCAGTTCTTC. It yields the protein CASSLSSYNEQFF.

J is TRBJ2-7 and V is TRBV6-2 or TRBV6-3; 7 nucleotides align to TRBD2. Germline V gene data show CDR1 as MNHEY and CDR2 as SVGEGT. V gave up 3 bases and J gave up 4 bases; unmatched junction bases: 6. The CDR3 is 14 residues long. CDR3 loop: CASSYLAGAYEQYF. CDR3 sequence (DNA): TGTGCCAGCAGTTATTTGGCGGGAGCGTACGAGCAGTACTTC.

The chain is built from TRBV3-1 (or the pseudogene TRBV3-2) and TRBJ2-3; 10 bases are a match to TRBD2. With V trimmed by 5 bases and J by 4 bases, 9 bases remained unmatched. CDR1 is LGHDT, CDR2 YNNKEL, per germline (reference sequence). The CDR3 loop spans 16 amino acids. Written as DNA, the CDR3 is TGTGCCAGCAGCAATAGACTAGCGGGTATTTCAGATACGCAGTATTTT. Translation gives CASSNRLAGISDTQYF.

The chain uses TRBV6-5 and TRBJ1-6, with 10 nucleotides matching TRBD1. J was trimmed by 9 bases and V by 6 bases; bases with no gene match: 8. The germline V gene has CDR1 MNHEY and CDR2 SVGAGI. This CDR3 comprises 15 residues. The CDR3 region is CASSGEGQGFSPLHF. The CDR3 DNA reads as TGTGCCAGCAGCGGAGAGGGACAGGGGTTTTCACCCCTCCACTTT.

The V gene is TRBV13, the J gene TRBJ1-4; unclear D gene. Deletions cut 0 bases from V and 5 bases from J, with 7 bases between. Germline CDR1 is PRHDT and CDR2 is FYEKMQ (reference sequence). This CDR3 has 14 amino acids. The CDR3 DNA reads TGTGCCAGCAGCTTAGGCCTACGCAATGAAAAACTGTTTTTT. It yields the protein CASSLGLRNEKLFF.